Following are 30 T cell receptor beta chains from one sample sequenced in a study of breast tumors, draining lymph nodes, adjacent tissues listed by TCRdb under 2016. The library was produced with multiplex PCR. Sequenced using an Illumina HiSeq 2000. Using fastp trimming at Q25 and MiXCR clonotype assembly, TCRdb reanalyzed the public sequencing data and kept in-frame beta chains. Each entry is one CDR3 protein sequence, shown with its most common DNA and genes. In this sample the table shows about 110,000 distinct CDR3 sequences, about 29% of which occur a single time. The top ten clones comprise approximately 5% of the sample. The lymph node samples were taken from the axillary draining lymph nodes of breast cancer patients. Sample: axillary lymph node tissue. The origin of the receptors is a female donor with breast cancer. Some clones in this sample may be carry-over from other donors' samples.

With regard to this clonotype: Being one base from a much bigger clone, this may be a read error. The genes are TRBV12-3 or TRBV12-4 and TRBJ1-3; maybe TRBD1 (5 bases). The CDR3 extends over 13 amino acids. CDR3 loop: CANSQGPGSTIYF. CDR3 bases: TGTGCCAACAGCCAGGGTCCTGGAAGCACCATATATTTT.

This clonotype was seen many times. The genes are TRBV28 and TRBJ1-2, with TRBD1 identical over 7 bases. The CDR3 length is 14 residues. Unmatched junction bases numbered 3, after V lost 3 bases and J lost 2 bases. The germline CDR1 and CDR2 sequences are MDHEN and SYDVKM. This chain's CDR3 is CASSFPQGNYGYTF. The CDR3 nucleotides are TGTGCCAGCAGTTTTCCACAGGGGAACTATGGCTACACCTTC.

DNA for the CDR3: TGTGCCAGCAGTTACTCGAGAGGGACTAGCGGGAGTAAGGGTCTCAATGAGCAGTTCTTC. It specifies CASSYSRGTSGSKGLNEQFF. The rearrangement joins TRBV6-5 to TRBJ2-1; 14 nucleotides align to TRBD2. This CDR3 spans 20 amino acids. The V and J ends lost 0 bases and 6 bases, in that order; junction bases with no gene match: 13. The germline V gene encodes CDR1 MNHEY and CDR2 SVGAGI.

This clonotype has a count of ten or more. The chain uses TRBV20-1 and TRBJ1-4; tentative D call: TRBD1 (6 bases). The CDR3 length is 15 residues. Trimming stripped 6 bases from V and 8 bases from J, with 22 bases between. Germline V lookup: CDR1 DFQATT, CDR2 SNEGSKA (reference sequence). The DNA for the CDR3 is TGCAGTGCCCCTACAGGGCCCTTCCTTTCCGAAAAACTGTTTTTT. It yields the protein CSAPTGPFLSEKLFF.

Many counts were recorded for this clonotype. CDR3 amino acids: CASSMTGAPAGNTIYF. The DNA of the CDR3 is TGTGCCAGCAGCATGACCGGGGCGCCGGCTGGAAACACCATATATTTT. V and J are TRBV11-2 and TRBJ1-3, with a possible D match to TRBD1 (5 bases). Germline CDR1 and CDR2: SGHAT and FQNNGV. The ends were cut back, 5 bases at V and 2 bases at J, with 16 bases in the middle. This CDR3 spans 16 amino acids.

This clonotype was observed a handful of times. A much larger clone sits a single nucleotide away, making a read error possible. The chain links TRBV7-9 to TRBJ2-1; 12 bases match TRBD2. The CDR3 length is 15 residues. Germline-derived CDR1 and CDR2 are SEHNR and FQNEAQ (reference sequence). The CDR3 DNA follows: TGTACCAGCAGCTCAACTAGCGGGGGGTACAATGAGCAGTTCTTC. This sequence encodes CTSSSTSGGYNEQFF.

The DNA of the CDR3 is TGCAGTGCTGGACTAGCGAGGGGAAGGTACGAGCAGTACTTC. Translation: CSAGLARGRYEQYF. The chain joins TRBV20-1 to TRBJ2-7, with 9 bases lining up with TRBD2. The germline V gene has CDR1 DFQATT and CDR2 SNEGSKA (reference sequence). The CDR3 is 14 amino acids. The V segment lost 5 bases and the J segment 4 bases; nucleotides outside the gene matches: 9.

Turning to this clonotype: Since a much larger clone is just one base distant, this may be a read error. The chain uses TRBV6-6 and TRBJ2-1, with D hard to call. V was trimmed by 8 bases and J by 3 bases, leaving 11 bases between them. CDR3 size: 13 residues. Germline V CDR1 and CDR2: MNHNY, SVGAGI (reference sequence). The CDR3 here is CASGPTDYNEQFF. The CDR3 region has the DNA TGTGCCAGCGGGCCCACTGACTACAATGAGCAGTTCTTC.

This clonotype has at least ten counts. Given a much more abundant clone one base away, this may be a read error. Written as DNA, the CDR3 is TGCAGTGCTAGAGGCGGGAGGGCCTCCTCCGAGCAGTACTTC. It codes for CSARGGRASSEQYF. The V gene is TRBV20-1, the J gene TRBJ2-7; the match to TRBD2 covers 9 bases. This CDR3 has 14 residues. Germline-derived CDR1 and CDR2 are DFQATT and SNEGSKA (reference sequence).

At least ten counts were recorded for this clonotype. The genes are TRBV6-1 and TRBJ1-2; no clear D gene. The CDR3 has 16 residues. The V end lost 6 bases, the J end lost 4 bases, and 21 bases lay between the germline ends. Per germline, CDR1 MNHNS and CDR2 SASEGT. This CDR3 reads CASRPQSFVDAYGYTF. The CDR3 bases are TGTGCCAGCAGACCCCAATCGTTTGTGGATGCCTATGGCTACACCTTC.

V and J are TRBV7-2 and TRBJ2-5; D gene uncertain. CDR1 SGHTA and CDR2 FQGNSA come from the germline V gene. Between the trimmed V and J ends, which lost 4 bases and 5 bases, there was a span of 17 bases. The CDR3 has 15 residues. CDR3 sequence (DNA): TGTGCCAGCAGCTCGCAAGCTGGAGTAGGGGAGACCCAGTACTTC. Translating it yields CASSSQAGVGETQYF.

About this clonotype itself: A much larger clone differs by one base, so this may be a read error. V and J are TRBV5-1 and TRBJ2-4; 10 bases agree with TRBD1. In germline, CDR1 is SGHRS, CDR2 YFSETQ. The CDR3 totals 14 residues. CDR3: CAGSPGQGNDIQYF. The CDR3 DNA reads TGCGCCGGCAGCCCGGGACAGGGGAATGACATTCAGTACTTC. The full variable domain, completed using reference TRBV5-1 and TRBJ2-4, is KAGVTQTPRYLIKTRGQQVTLSCSPISGHRSVSWYQQTPGQGLQFLFEYFSETQRNKGNFPGRFSGRQFSNSRSEMNVSTLELGDSALYLCAGSPGQGNDIQYFGAGTRLSVL.

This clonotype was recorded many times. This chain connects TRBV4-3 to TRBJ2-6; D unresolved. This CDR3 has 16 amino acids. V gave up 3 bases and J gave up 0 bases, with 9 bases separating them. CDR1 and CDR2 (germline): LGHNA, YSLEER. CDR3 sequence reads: CASSQDGFSGANVLTF. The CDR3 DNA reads TGCGCCAGCAGCCAGGACGGCTTCTCTGGGGCCAACGTCCTGACTTTC.

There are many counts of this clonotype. The CDR3 DNA sequence: TGTGCCAGCAGCTCCGCCGCCCAAACCGGGACAGGGGGATTAAATGAGCAGTTCTTC. This gives the protein CASSSAAQTGTGGLNEQFF. This chain links TRBV13 with TRBJ2-1; 11 bases map to TRBD1. J was trimmed by 7 bases and V by 4 bases; bases with no gene match: 18. The CDR3 loop spans 19 amino acids. The germline CDR1 and CDR2 sequences are PRHDT and FYEKMQ (reference sequence).

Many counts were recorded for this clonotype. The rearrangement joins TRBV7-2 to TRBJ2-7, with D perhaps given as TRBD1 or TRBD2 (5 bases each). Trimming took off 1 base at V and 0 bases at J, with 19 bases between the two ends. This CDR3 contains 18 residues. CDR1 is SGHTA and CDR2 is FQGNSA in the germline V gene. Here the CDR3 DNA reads TGTGCCAGCAGCTTAGTTCGGGGTGGACGCAGGGACTCCTACGAGCAGTACTTC. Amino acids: CASSLVRGGRRDSYEQYF.

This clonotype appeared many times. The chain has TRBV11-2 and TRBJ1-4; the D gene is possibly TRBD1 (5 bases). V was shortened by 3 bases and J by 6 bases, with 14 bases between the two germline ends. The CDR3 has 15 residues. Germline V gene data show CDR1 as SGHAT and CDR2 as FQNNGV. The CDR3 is CASSLIRGVHEKLFF. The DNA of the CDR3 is TGTGCCAGCAGCTTGATAAGGGGTGTCCATGAAAAACTGTTTTTT.

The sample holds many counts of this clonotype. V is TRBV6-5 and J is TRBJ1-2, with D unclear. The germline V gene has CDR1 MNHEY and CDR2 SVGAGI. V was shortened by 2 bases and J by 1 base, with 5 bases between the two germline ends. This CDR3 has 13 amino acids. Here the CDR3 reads CASSYRVNYGYTF. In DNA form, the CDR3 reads TGTGCCAGCAGTTACCGGGTTAACTATGGCTACACCTTC.

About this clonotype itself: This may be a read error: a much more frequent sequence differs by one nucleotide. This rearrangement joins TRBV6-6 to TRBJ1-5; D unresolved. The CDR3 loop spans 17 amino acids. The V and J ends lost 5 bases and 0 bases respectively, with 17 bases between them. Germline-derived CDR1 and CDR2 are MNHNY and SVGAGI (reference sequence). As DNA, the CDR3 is TGTGCCAGCAGTCCTGGAATTTGGGATGGTAGCAATCAGCCCCAGCATTTT. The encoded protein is CASSPGIWDGSNQPQHF.

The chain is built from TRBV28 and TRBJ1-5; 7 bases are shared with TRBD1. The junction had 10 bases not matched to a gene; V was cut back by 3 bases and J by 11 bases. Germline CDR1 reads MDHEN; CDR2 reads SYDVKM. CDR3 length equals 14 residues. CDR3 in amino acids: CASSLRTPGQTQHF. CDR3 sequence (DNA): TGTGCCAGCAGTTTGAGAACCCCGGGACAGACCCAGCATTTT.

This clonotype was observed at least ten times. The CDR3 loop reads CASSQDSMTGYNSPLHF. In DNA, the CDR3 is TGCGCCAGCAGCCAAGATTCGATGACAGGGTACAATTCACCCCTCCACTTT. This chain connects TRBV4-3 to TRBJ1-6, with 7 bases lining up with TRBD1. Germline V lookup: CDR1 LGHNA, CDR2 YSLEER. The CDR3 is 17 residues long. The junction had 9 bases not matched to a gene; V was cut back by 0 bases and J by 7 bases.

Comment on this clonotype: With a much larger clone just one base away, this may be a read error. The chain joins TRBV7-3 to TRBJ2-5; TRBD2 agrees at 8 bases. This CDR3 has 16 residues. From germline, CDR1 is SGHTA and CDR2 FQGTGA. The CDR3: CASSLGASGYQETQCF. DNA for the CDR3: TGTGCCAGCAGCTTAGGGGCTAGCGGGTACCAAGAGACCCAGTGCTTC.

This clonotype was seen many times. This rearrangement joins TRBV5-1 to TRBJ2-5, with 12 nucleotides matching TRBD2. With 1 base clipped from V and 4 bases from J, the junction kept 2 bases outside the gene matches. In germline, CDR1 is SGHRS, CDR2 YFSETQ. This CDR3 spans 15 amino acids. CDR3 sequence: CASSLSLAGGETQYF. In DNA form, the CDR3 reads TGCGCCAGCAGCTTGTCACTAGCGGGAGGAGAGACCCAGTACTTC.

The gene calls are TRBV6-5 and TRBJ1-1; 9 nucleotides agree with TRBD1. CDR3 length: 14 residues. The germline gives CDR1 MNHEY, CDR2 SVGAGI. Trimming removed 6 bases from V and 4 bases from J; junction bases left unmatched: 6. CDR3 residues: CASSQGQGRTEAFF. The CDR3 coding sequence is TGTGCCAGCAGCCAGGGACAGGGTCGCACTGAAGCTTTCTTT.

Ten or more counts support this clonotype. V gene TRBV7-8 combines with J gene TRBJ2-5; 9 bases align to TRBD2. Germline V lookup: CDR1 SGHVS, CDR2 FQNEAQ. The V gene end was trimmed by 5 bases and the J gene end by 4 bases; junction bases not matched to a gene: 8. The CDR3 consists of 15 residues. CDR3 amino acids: CASSPAVAGVETQYF. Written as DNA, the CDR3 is TGTGCCAGCAGCCCGGCAGTAGCGGGGGTAGAGACCCAGTACTTC.

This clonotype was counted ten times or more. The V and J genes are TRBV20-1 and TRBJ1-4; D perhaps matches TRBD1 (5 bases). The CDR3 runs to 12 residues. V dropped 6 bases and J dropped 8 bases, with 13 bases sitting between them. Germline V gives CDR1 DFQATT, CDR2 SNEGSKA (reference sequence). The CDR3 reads CSAPKAGEKLFF. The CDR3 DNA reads TGCAGTGCCCCGAAGGCAGGGGAAAAACTGTTTTTT.

The CDR3 here is CASGLPLFGYSSGNTIYF. Here the CDR3 DNA reads TGTGCCAGCGGCCTCCCCCTTTTCGGGTACTCCTCTGGAAACACCATATATTTT. The V call is TRBV11-2, the J call TRBJ1-3; D not certain. Trimming cost V 8 bases and J 0 bases, with 23 bases left between them. The CDR3 sequence is 18 residues long. Germline CDR1 is SGHAT and CDR2 is FQNNGV.

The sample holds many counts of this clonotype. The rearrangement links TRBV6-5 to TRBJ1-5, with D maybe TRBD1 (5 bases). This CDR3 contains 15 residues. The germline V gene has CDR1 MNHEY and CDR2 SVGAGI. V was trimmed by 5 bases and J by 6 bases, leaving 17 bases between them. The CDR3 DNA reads TGTGCCAGCAGTCCGGGACCGCGGAGGGGTCAGCCCCAGCATTTT. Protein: CASSPGPRRGQPQHF.

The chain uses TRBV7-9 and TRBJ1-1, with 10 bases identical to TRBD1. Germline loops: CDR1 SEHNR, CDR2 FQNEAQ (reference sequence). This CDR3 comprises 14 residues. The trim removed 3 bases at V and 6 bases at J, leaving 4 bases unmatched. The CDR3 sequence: CASSLTGQGAEAFF. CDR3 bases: TGTGCCAGCAGCTTGACCGGACAGGGGGCTGAAGCTTTCTTT.

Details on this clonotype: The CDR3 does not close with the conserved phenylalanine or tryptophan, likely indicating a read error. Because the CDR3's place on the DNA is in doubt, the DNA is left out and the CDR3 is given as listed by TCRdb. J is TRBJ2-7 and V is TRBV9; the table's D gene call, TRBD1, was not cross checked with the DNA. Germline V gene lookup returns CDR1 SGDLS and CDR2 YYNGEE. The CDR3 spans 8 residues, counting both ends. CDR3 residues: CASSSLGG.

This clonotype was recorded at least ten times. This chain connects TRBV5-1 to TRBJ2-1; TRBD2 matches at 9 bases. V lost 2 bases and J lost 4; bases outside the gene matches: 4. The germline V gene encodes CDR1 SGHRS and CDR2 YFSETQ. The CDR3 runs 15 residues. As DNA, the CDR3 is TGCGCCAGCAGCTTTATAGCGGGAGCATACAATGAGCAGTTCTTC. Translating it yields CASSFIAGAYNEQFF.